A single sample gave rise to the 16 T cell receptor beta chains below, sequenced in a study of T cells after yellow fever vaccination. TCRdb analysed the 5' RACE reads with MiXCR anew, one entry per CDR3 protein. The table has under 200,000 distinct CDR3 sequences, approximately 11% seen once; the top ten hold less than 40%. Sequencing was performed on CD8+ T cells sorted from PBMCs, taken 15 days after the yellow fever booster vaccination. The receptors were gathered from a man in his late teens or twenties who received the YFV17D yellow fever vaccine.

Here the CDR3 reads CASSLGYTVEAFF. The CDR3 nucleotides are TGTGCCAGCAGTCTTGGGTATACAGTTGAAGCTTTCTTT. V is TRBV7-9 and J is TRBJ1-1, with no clear D. The CDR3 loop spans 13 amino acids. Germline CDR1 and CDR2: SEHNR and FQNEAQ (reference sequence). Trimming left V 6 bases short and J 7 bases short, with 15 bases between.

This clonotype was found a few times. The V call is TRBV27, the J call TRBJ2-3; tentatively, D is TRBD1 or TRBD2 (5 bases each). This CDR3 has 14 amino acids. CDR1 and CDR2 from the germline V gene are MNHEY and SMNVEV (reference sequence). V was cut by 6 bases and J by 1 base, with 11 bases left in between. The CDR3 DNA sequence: TGTGCCAGCAGGCCAGGGAGACGCACAGATACGCAGTATTTT. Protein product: CASRPGRRTDTQYF.

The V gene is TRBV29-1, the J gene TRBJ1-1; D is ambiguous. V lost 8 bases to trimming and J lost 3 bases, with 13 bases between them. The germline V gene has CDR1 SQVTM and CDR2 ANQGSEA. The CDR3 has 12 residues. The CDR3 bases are TGCAGCTGTCTAAAATGGGACACTGAAGCTTTCTTT. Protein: CSCLKWDTEAFF.

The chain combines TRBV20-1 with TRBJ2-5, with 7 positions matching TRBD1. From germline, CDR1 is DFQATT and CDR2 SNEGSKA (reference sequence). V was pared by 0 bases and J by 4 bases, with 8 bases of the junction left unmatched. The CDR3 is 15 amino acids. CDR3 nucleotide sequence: TGCAGTGCTAGAGATCTGGCCCAGGGGGTAGAGACCCAGTACTTC. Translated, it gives CSARDLAQGVETQYF.

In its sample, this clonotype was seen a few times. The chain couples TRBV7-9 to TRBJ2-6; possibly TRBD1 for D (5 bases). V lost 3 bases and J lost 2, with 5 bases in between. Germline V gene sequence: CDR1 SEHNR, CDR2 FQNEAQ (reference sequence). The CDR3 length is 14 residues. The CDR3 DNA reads TGTGCCAGCAGCTTGGGGCCTGGGGCCAACGTCCTGACTTTC. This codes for CASSLGPGANVLTF.

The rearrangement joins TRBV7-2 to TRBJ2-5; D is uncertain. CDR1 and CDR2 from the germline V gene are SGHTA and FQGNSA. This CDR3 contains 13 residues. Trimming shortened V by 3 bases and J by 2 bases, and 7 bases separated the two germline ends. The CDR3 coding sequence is TGTGCCAGCAGCTTCACTTTGCAAGAGACCCAGTACTTC. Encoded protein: CASSFTLQETQYF.

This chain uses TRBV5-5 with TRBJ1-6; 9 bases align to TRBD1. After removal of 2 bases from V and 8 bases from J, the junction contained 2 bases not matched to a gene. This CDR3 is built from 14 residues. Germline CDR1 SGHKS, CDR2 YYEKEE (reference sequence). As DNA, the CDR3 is TGTGCCAGCAGCTTAGGACAGGGGCATTCACCCCTCCACTTT. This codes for CASSLGQGHSPLHF.

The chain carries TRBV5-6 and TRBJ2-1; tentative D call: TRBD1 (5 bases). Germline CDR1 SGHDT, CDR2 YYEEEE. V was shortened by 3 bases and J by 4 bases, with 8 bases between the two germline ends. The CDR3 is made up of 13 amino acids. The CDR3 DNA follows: TGTGCCAGCAGCTACCGACAGTACAATGAGCAGTTCTTC. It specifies CASSYRQYNEQFF.

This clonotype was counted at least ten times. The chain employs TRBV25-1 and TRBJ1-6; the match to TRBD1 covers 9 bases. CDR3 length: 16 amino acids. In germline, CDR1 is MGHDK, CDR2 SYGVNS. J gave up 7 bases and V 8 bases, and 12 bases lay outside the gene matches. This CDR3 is CASRGQGSDLNSPLHF. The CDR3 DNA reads TGTGCCAGCCGCGGACAGGGGAGTGACCTCAATTCACCCCTCCACTTT.

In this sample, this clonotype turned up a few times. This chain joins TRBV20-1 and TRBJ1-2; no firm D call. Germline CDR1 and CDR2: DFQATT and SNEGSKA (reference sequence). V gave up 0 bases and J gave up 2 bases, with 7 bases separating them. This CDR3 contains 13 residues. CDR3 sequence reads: CSARDVGNYGYTF. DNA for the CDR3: TGCAGTGCTAGAGATGTAGGGAACTATGGCTACACCTTC.

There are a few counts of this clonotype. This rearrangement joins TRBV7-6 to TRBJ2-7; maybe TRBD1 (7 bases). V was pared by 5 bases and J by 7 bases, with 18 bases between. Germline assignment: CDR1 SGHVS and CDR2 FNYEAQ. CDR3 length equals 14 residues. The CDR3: CASSRRRGQEEQYV. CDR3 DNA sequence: TGTGCCAGCAGCAGACGGAGGGGGCAGGAGGAGCAGTACGTC.

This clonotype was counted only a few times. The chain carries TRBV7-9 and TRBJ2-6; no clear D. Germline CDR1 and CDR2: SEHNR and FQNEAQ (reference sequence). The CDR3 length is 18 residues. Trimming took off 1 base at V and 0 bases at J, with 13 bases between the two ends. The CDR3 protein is CASSLVRATSSGANVLTF. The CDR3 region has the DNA TGTGCCAGCAGCTTAGTAAGGGCCACGAGCTCTGGGGCCAACGTCCTGACTTTC.

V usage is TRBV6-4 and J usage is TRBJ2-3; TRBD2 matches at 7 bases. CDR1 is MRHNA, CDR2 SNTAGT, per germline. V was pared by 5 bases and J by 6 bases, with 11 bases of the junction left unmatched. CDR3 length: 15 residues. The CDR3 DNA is TGTGCCAGCAGTTCCCGGTCCGGGGAGGGGGATACGCAGTATTTT. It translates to CASSSRSGEGDTQYF.

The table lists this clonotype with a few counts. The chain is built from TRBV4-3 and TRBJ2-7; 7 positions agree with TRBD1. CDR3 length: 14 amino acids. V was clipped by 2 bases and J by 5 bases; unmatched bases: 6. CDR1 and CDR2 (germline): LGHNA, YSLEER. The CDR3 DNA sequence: TGCGCCAGCAGCCAAAACAGGGGTACCCACGAGCAGTACTTC. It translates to CASSQNRGTHEQYF.

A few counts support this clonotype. Here the CDR3 DNA reads TGTGCCAGCAGCGAGTCTGGAAGCAATCAGCCCCAGCATTTT. The encoded protein is CASSESGSNQPQHF. The chain joins TRBV12-3 or TRBV12-4 to TRBJ1-5; D is ambiguous. This CDR3 is built from 14 residues. The V end was cut by 6 bases, the J end by 1 base, with 10 bases between.

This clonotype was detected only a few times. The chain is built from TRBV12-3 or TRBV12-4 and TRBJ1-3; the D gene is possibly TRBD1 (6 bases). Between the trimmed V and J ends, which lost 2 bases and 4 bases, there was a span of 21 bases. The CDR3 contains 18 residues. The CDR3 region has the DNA TGTGCCAGCAGTTTAATTGGGGACAACCCAGCGGCGGGAAACACCATATATTTT. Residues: CASSLIGDNPAAGNTIYF.